This T cell receptor beta chain was recorded in a study of T cells expressing NK-cell markers. Study summary: Seven of the eight sequenced donors were HCMV-seropositive; one was seronegative. General study points: Of the CD8+ T cell pool in 5 to 7 donors, about 1.0-8% was accounted for by dominant NKG2C+ clonotypes.

CDR3 length: 16 residues. Germline V CDR1 and CDR2: SQVTM, ANQGSEA. Note on this clonotype: Its antigen remains unknown.

Using the 5' RACE reads, TCRdb records one entry per CDR3 protein without DNA. The listing records more than 250,000 distinct CDR3 sequences. This chain joins TRBV29-1 and TRBJ2-3; TCRdb names TRBD2, which stays unverified in the absence of DNA. The receptor's source is a man younger than 35 in good health. Input material: blood T cells: a sorted CD56 or NKG2C T cell subset, CD4+ or CD8+ T cells, or bulk PBMC T cells (not recorded which). The CDR3 protein is CSVERVGGGKTDTQYF.